Sequencing of this T cell receptor beta chain was carried out in a study of cytomegalovirus exposure and HLA in healthy donors. Whole-study results and caveats: Some V segments, TRBV6-2 and TRBV6-3 among them, were indistinguishable and were therefore excluded. Later on, a genetic analysis was performed. It linked a missense variant in DCLRE1C with V- and J-gene trimming of TCR beta. As immune exposure information, only CMV serostatus was available. It was reported that the classifier diagnosed cytomegalovirus status with high specificity and sensitivity in both the original and validation cohorts.

Germline V lookup: CDR1 LNHDA, CDR2 SQIVND (reference sequence). Trimming shortened V by 7 bases and J by 5 bases, and 17 bases separated the two germline ends. The CDR3 is 14 residues long. As for this clone: Its antigen is not known.

Use of 60 Vbeta and 13 Jbeta primers characterized the PCR. The data were produced by immunoSEQ multiplex PCR, yet TCRdb's version contains in-frame clones alone and is incomplete. The sample has fewer than 250,000 clones, 87% seen once; the top ten hold around 0.99%. The clonotype was recovered from a boy aged 2 to 10 in good health and CMV-seronegative. The rearrangement joins TRBV19 to TRBJ1-1; D gene ambiguous. Sequences were obtained from PBMCs. As DNA, the CDR3 is TGTGCCAGTAACCCGGGAGGGCGCAGGACTGAAGCTTTCTTT. This translates into CASNPGGRRTEAFF.